This TCR beta chain appears in the sequencing data of a study of blood T cell repertoires in COVID-19. Overall study context: Whether acute or convalescent, the COVID-19 samples came from the United States, Italy and Spain. Nucleic acid was either cDNA or gDNA, and it came from T cells, B-cell-depleted T cells, or PBMCs.

J was trimmed by 4 bases and V by 5 bases; bases with no gene match: 12. Germline assignment: CDR1 SEHNR and CDR2 FQNEAQ (reference sequence). This CDR3 comprises 16 residues. In the original analysis: The assay estimated nucleated cells by amplifying reference gene primers. The protocol was immunoSEQ multiplex PCR, while the TCRdb copy is restricted to in-frame clones and leaves out a portion. V and J calls and clone size follow that table, whereas D and trimming were derived from the DNA. Among some 100,000 clones listed, roughly 90% were seen once. Sequencing was carried out using peripheral blood. The rearrangement links TRBV7-9 to TRBJ1-2, with TRBD1 identical over 8 bases. This TCR was recovered from a woman in her seventies with acute or convalescent COVID-19. The CDR3 coding sequence is TGTGCCAGCAGCCGACCCGACAGGGGCCCAACCTATGGCTACACCTTC. Residues: CASSRPDRGPTYGYTF.